This T cell receptor (beta chain) was obtained from a study of T cell repertoires in cytomegalovirus infection. TCRdb recomputed calls from the reads with MiXCR, one row per CDR3 protein. The sample carries hundreds of thousands of distinct CDR3 sequences, 31% recorded once. V gave up 0 bases and J gave up 2 bases; unmatched junction bases: 10. The CDR3 is made up of 17 amino acids. Germline CDR1 MNHNY, CDR2 SVGAGI (reference sequence). This clonotype was seen a handful of times. Its antigen remains unknown. The origin of this receptor is a human donor in good health (CMV status not recorded). Some clones in this sample may be carry-over from other donors' samples. The sequencing used cultured CD8+ T cells from PBMCs, collected from culture after CMV antigen stimulation. The chain combines TRBV6-6 with TRBJ2-7; the match to TRBD2 covers 7 bases. The CDR3 loop reads CASSYSIYSGETYEQYF. The DNA of the CDR3 is TGTGCCAGCAGTTACTCGATTTACAGCGGGGAAACCTACGAGCAGTACTTC.